The clone carrying this T cell receptor beta chain occurred many times. The data were taken from a study of shared clonotypes between healthy human individuals. Donation came from healthy HIV-negative adults that had no recent acute infections or vaccinations. For each subset, genomic DNA was distributed in equal portions over several immunoSEQ plates. In the source study's methods: From ImmunoSEQ came sequences covering only the junction and carrying no quality scores, so filtering differed. This table comes from immunoSEQ multiplex PCR, and its TCRdb copy is limited to in-frame clones, with some not included. V and J calls and clone size are those listed in that table; D and trimming were worked out from the DNA. The sample has 500,000 to 650,000 clones, around 78% seen once; the top ten hold around 12%. The sequence came from a woman between 35 and 50 years old in good health. Some clones in this sample may be carry-over from other donors' samples. Sequences were obtained from PBMCs.

CDR3 loop: CASSLSLDKLKEQYF. CDR3 nucleotide sequence: TGTGCCAGCAGCCTCAGTCTAGACAAACTGAAAGAGCAGTACTTC. The chain couples TRBV6-5 to TRBJ2-7, with D unresolved. CDR1 is MNHEY and CDR2 is SVGAGI in the germline V gene. The CDR3 is 15 residues long. V dropped 6 bases and J dropped 7 bases, with 22 bases sitting between them.